This TCR beta chain appears in the sequencing data of a study of PD-1 blockade in classical Hodgkin lymphoma. As for the study in general: It was nivolumab at 3 mg/kg, given intravenously every 2 weeks, that patients received.

Generated by immunoSEQ multiplex PCR, the TCRdb table keeps only in-frame clones and is missing some. This table has 70,000 or so clones, 70% to 75% appearing once. Deletions cut 6 bases from V and 8 bases from J, with 19 bases between. The length of the CDR3 is 15 residues. Germline V gene data show CDR1 as MNHEY and CDR2 as SVGAGI. Turning to this clone: The antigen remains unidentified.

Every patient had relapsed following autologous stem cell transplantation, and cohorts differed in brentuximab vedotin exposure. General study findings and limits: Before treatment, complete responders showed about the same diversity as newly diagnosed patients.

The chain employs TRBV6-5 and TRBJ1-4; tentative D call: TRBD1 (6 bases). Sequencing used peripheral blood mononuclear cells (PBMCs), obtained before the second cycle of nivolumab. This TCR was sampled from a human donor with classical Hodgkin lymphoma. CDR3 sequence reads: CASSSLGGNVEKLFF. CDR3 nucleotide sequence: TGTGCCAGCAGCTCCCTAGGGGGTAATGTGGAAAAACTGTTTTTT.